These 30 T cell receptor beta chains came from one sample sequenced in a study of regulatory T cells in long-lasting Graves disease. Regarding time point: persistent/refractory GD, antithyroid drugs over 5 years with positive TRAb. PBMC-derived RNA was used for the TCR library. To make TCR beta libraries, researchers used iRepertoire HTBI primers and Arm-PCR of CDR3 regions. TCRdb re-called the multiplex PCR reads through MiXCR, storing one row per CDR3 protein. The table shows about 290,000 distinct CDR3 sequences, with 20% to 25% occurring only once. The sequences come from peripheral blood mononuclear cells (PBMCs), collected when the disease was refractory, from a patient treated with antithyroid drugs. These receptors were collected from a female donor with Graves disease.

At least ten counts were recorded for this clonotype. The chain recombines TRBV19 with TRBJ2-5; possibly TRBD1 or TRBD2 for D (5 bases each). V was trimmed by 10 bases and J by 0 bases, leaving 15 bases between them. The CDR3 is made up of 14 amino acids. Germline V gives CDR1 LNHDA, CDR2 SQIVND (reference sequence). The CDR3 sequence: CATNPPGHQETQYF. The CDR3, as DNA: TGTGCCACCAACCCCCCGGGACACCAAGAGACCCAGTACTTC.

The V gene is TRBV27, the J gene TRBJ2-5; 7 bases fit TRBD2. CDR3 length: 16 residues. V dropped 3 bases and J dropped 5; count of bases not matched to a gene: 12. Germline V lookup: CDR1 MNHEY, CDR2 SMNVEV (reference sequence). In DNA form, the CDR3 reads TGTGCCAGCAGTTTTGGCAGCGGGATGTCATCCGAGACCCAGTACTTC. Translation gives CASSFGSGMSSETQYF.

This clonotype was recorded only once. Being one base from a much bigger clone, this may be a read error. V gene TRBV27 combines with J gene TRBJ2-2; D might be TRBD2 (6 bases). The germline V gene has CDR1 MNHEY and CDR2 SMNVEV (reference sequence). Trimming left V 3 bases short and J 5 bases short, with 16 bases between. The CDR3 extends over 16 amino acids. CDR3 amino acids: CASSFSLGGGTGELFF. CDR3 DNA sequence: TGTGCCAGCAGTTTTTCCCTCGGTGGGGGGACCGGGGAGCTGTTTTTT.

The chain couples TRBV11-2 to TRBJ2-2; maybe TRBD2 (6 bases). The CDR3 has 15 residues. CDR1 and CDR2 from the germline V gene are SGHAT and FQNNGV. V was trimmed by 5 bases and J by 4 bases, leaving 14 bases between them. The CDR3 DNA reads TGTGCCAGCAGCGTGGACGGGGGTTTCACCGGGGAGCTGTTTTTT. Translating it yields CASSVDGGFTGELFF.

This clonotype was recorded many times. The chain is built from TRBV28 and TRBJ1-1, with TRBD1 as a possible D gene (5 bases). The germline V gene encodes CDR1 MDHEN and CDR2 SYDVKM. Trimming removed 9 bases from V and 1 base from J, with 9 bases in between. CDR3 length equals 12 residues. The CDR3 loop is CASYTGNTEAFF. CDR3 nucleotides: TGTGCCAGTTACACAGGGAACACTGAAGCTTTCTTT.

The gene calls are TRBV15 and TRBJ2-3; TRBD1 or TRBD2 may be the D gene (6 bases each). The germline gives CDR1 LNHNV, CDR2 YYDKDF (reference sequence). The CDR3 spans 14 residues. With 6 bases removed from V and 7 bases from J, the gap between germline ends came to 17 bases. The CDR3: CATRGGGGSNTQYF. The DNA of the CDR3 is TGTGCCACCAGGGGAGGAGGGGGTTCAAATACGCAGTATTTT.

This clonotype occurred many times. The chain employs TRBV12-3 or TRBV12-4 and TRBJ1-1; D unresolved. The V end was cut by 2 bases, the J end by 5 bases, with 6 bases between. The CDR3 length is 12 residues. The CDR3 nucleotides are TGTGCCAGCAGTTTAACATGGACTGAAGCTTTCTTT. It translates to CASSLTWTEAFF.

The sample holds a few counts of this clonotype. The chain has TRBV6-2 or TRBV6-3 and TRBJ1-3; D remains ambiguous. Germline values: CDR1 MNHEY, CDR2 SVGEGT. The length of the CDR3 is 15 residues. V shed 2 bases and J shed 2 bases, with 10 bases lying between them. CDR3 protein: CASSYRGETGNTIYF. CDR3 bases: TGTGCCAGCAGTTACCGCGGGGAGACTGGAAACACCATATATTTT.

V usage is TRBV10-3 and J usage is TRBJ2-3; 7 bases map to TRBD1. V lost 8 bases to trimming and J lost 1 base; unmatched junction nucleotides: 3. The CDR3 spans 13 residues. Germline CDR1 reads ENHRY; CDR2 reads SYGVKD. The DNA of the CDR3 is TGTGCCATCTCAGGACAGGGCACAGATACGCAGTATTTT. This gives the protein CAISGQGTDTQYF.

The rearrangement links TRBV7-2 to TRBJ2-3; the D gene is possibly TRBD2 (5 bases). V was pared by 5 bases and J by 0 bases, with 6 bases between. Germline CDR1 is SGHTA and CDR2 is FQGNSA. The CDR3 runs to 13 residues. The CDR3 reads CASSRESTDTQYF. The CDR3 DNA reads TGTGCCAGCAGCAGGGAGAGCACAGATACGCAGTATTTT.

This clonotype appeared once. The chain uses TRBV6-5 and TRBJ2-1, with 8 bases fitting TRBD1. V lost 2 bases and J lost 6; bases outside the gene matches: 3. Germline V gene data show CDR1 as MNHEY and CDR2 as SVGAGI. The CDR3 loop spans 14 amino acids. This CDR3 reads CASSYLDRVNEQFF. CDR3 DNA: TGTGCCAGCAGTTACCTGGACAGGGTCAATGAGCAGTTCTTC.

The rearrangement joins TRBV24-1 to TRBJ2-1; possibly TRBD2 for D (7 bases). The V end was cut by 11 bases, the J end by 8 bases, with 15 bases between. Germline assignment: CDR1 KGHDR and CDR2 SFDVKD. CDR3 length equals 12 residues. The CDR3 DNA is TGTGCCATAAGGGGGGGGTCAGATGAGCAGTTCTTC. It specifies CAIRGGSDEQFF.

In its sample, this clonotype was seen many times. J is TRBJ1-4 and V is TRBV19; D not resolved. Germline CDR1 LNHDA, CDR2 SQIVND (reference sequence). CDR3 length equals 12 residues. V lost 5 bases, J lost 8 bases, and 9 bases lay in between. The chain's CDR3 is CASSWAGEKLFF. The CDR3 bases are TGTGCCAGTAGTTGGGCGGGAGAAAAACTGTTTTTT.

This clonotype appeared a few times. The J gene is TRBJ2-5, the V gene TRBV29-1; maybe TRBD1 (5 bases). Between the trimmed V and J ends, which lost 1 base and 1 base, there was a span of 10 bases. CDR3 length equals 14 residues. Per the germline V gene, CDR1 is SQVTM and CDR2 is ANQGSEA. The DNA for the CDR3 is TGCAGCGTTGAAGTAGGAGACAGCCAAGAGACCCAGTACTTC. It yields the protein CSVEVGDSQETQYF. The entire variable domain, with the rest obtained from reference TRBV29-1 and TRBJ2-5, is as follows: SAVISQKPSRDICQRGTSLTIQCQVDSQVTMMFWYRQQPGQSLTLIATANQGSEATYESGFVIDKFPISRPNLTFSTLTVSNMSPEDSSIYLCSVEVGDSQETQYFGPGTRLLVL.

The chain has TRBV29-1 and TRBJ2-5; 8 bases map to TRBD1. This CDR3 comprises 15 residues. V lost 6 bases to trimming and J lost 0 bases; unmatched junction nucleotides: 9. Germline CDR1 and CDR2: SQVTM and ANQGSEA. The CDR3 coding sequence is TGCAGCGTCCCCCCAGACAGGGGCCACCAAGAGACCCAGTACTTC. Its protein product is CSVPPDRGHQETQYF.

This clonotype was seen repeatedly, ten times or more. The V gene is TRBV6-1, the J gene TRBJ2-7; 8 nucleotides match TRBD2. The CDR3 is made up of 17 amino acids. J gave up 5 bases and V 5 bases, and 17 bases lay outside the gene matches. Germline CDR1 and CDR2: MNHNS and SASEGT. The CDR3 region is CASSRQSGSTKGDEQYF. The DNA for the CDR3 is TGTGCCAGCAGTCGACAGAGCGGGAGCACCAAAGGTGACGAGCAGTACTTC.

V and J are TRBV7-2 and TRBJ2-4; TRBD1 aligns across 9 bases. Germline CDR1 and CDR2: SGHTA and FQGNSA. V shed 3 bases, J shed 8 bases, and the junction held 8 bases outside the gene matches. The CDR3 consists of 15 residues. CDR3 coding DNA: TGTGCCAGCAGCTTTAGGCGGGACAGGGAATACATTCAGTACTTC. It specifies CASSFRRDREYIQYF.

As concerns this clonotype: At one boundary the junction diverges from the germline segment, which might be a read error. The genes are TRBV27 and TRBJ1-6; 7 bases match TRBD1. This CDR3 is built from 16 residues. Germline V gene lookup returns CDR1 MNHEY and CDR2 SMNVEV (reference sequence). CDR3 sequence reads: CASSHQGGRDNSPPHF. The CDR3 DNA reads TGTGCCAGCAGTCACCAGGGGGGCAGGGACAATTCACCCCCCCACTTT.

The chain uses TRBV19 and TRBJ2-7, with D hard to call. The germline CDR1 and CDR2 sequences are LNHDA and SQIVND (reference sequence). CDR3 length: 13 residues. The V gene lost 3 bases and the J gene lost 4 bases, with 10 bases spanning the gap. The CDR3 is CASSIALGYEQYF. CDR3 DNA: TGTGCCAGTAGTATCGCACTGGGATACGAGCAGTACTTC.

This clonotype was seen ten or more times. The CDR3 is CATSRDRGSGSSYEQYF. The CDR3 DNA is TGTGCCACCAGCAGAGATCGGGGTAGCGGGAGCTCCTACGAGCAGTACTTC. This chain uses TRBV15 with TRBJ2-7, with TRBD2 matching over 9 bases. Germline assignment: CDR1 LNHNV and CDR2 YYDKDF (reference sequence). The CDR3 runs to 17 residues. V was clipped by 0 bases and J by 0 bases; unmatched bases: 6.

A remark on this clonotype: A junction end diverges from the germline sequence, so it may reflect a read error. The rearrangement joins TRBV6-5 to TRBJ2-7; possible D gene TRBD2, 6 bases. The CDR3 runs 16 residues. Germline V gene lookup returns CDR1 MNHEY and CDR2 SVGAGI. The CDR3 region is CACSLEGKGESYEQYF. The CDR3 DNA follows: TGTGCCTGCAGTTTGGAGGGGAAAGGGGAGTCCTACGAGCAGTACTTC.

At least ten counts were recorded for this clonotype. For the CDR3, the DNA is TGTGCCAGCAGTTTACCCCCCCGTGGTGGTCCGCTAGCCAAAAACATTCAGTACTTC. Amino acid sequence: CASSLPPRGGPLAKNIQYF. The chain combines TRBV28 with TRBJ2-4; the D is unclear. Trimming pared 2 bases from V and 0 bases from J, leaving 20 bases between. Germline V gene sequence: CDR1 MDHEN, CDR2 SYDVKM. The CDR3 loop spans 19 amino acids.

The CDR3 DNA sequence: TGCAGTGCTAGAGATCAGGGACGCTCCTACGAGCAGTACTTC. This sequence encodes CSARDQGRSYEQYF. V usage is TRBV20-1 and J usage is TRBJ2-7; D possibly matches TRBD1 or TRBD2 (5 bases each). Germline values: CDR1 DFQATT, CDR2 SNEGSKA (reference sequence). Trimming pared 0 bases from V and 0 bases from J, leaving 9 bases between. The CDR3 is 14 residues long.

This clonotype was observed a few times. The rearrangement joins TRBV10-3 to TRBJ2-5; TRBD2 agrees at 8 bases. The CDR3 has 16 residues. Losses at the gene ends were 5 bases for V and 0 bases for J; bases not matched to a gene: 8. The germline CDR1 and CDR2 sequences are ENHRY and SYGVKD. CDR3 loop: CAISKSGRRDQETQYF. For the CDR3, the DNA is TGTGCCATCAGTAAAAGCGGGAGAAGGGACCAAGAGACCCAGTACTTC.

CDR3: CASSSLPGKYSGANVLTF. Here the CDR3 DNA reads TGTGCCAGCAGCTCCCTACCAGGAAAATACTCTGGGGCCAACGTCCTGACTTTC. V is TRBV7-8 and J is TRBJ2-6, with D unresolved. This CDR3 comprises 18 residues. The germline gives CDR1 SGHVS, CDR2 FQNEAQ. Trimming shortened V by 4 bases and J by 0 bases, and 16 bases separated the two germline ends.

The gene calls are TRBV20-1 and TRBJ2-5; 7 bases are shared with TRBD2. This CDR3 is 15 amino acids long. The germline gives CDR1 DFQATT, CDR2 SNEGSKA (reference sequence). With 2 bases clipped from V and 0 bases from J, the junction kept 6 bases outside the gene matches. CDR3 nucleotide sequence: TGCAGTGCTAGATGGGCTAGCGGAGACCAAGAGACCCAGTACTTC. Protein product: CSARWASGDQETQYF.

This clonotype was seen repeatedly, ten times or more. The chain joins TRBV6-1 to TRBJ2-1, with a possible D match to TRBD2 (6 bases). The CDR3 consists of 14 residues. Trimming cost V 4 bases and J 3 bases, with 10 bases left between them. Germline assignment: CDR1 MNHNS and CDR2 SASEGT. Written as DNA, the CDR3 is TGTGCCAGCAGTGGGTCGGGAGTCTACAATGAGCAGTTCTTC. Its protein is CASSGSGVYNEQFF.

This clonotype occurred many times. V usage is TRBV7-2 and J usage is TRBJ2-7; D perhaps matches TRBD1 (6 bases). The CDR3 is 16 amino acids. The V gene's germline CDR1 is SGHTA and CDR2 FQGNSA. The V and J ends lost 5 bases and 0 bases respectively, with 17 bases between them. The CDR3 spells CASSLSGQLSSYEQYF. The CDR3, as DNA: TGTGCCAGCAGCCTATCTGGACAGTTGAGCTCCTACGAGCAGTACTTC.

This clonotype was observed at least ten times. The V call is TRBV29-1, the J call TRBJ1-2, with a possible D match to TRBD1 (6 bases). Germline assignment: CDR1 SQVTM and CDR2 ANQGSEA. The CDR3 runs 14 residues. V dropped 7 bases and J dropped 4 bases, with 19 bases sitting between them. CDR3 region: CSGAGTPGGYGYTF. CDR3 DNA: TGCAGCGGAGCCGGGACACCCGGGGGCTATGGCTACACCTTC.

Ten or more counts support this clonotype. The chain carries TRBV28 and TRBJ1-2; 9 bases map to TRBD1. Trimming cost V 6 bases and J 11 bases; bases outside gene matches: 10. The germline V gene encodes CDR1 MDHEN and CDR2 SYDVKM. The CDR3 covers 13 residues. CDR3 region: CASSPGTGKSYTF. The CDR3 coding sequence is TGTGCCAGCAGCCCCGGGACAGGGAAAAGTTACACCTTC.